These 17 T cell receptor beta chains share one sample of origin, sequenced in a study of CD8+CD57+ T cells in acquired aplastic anemia. Patients chosen for sequencing had shown CD8+CD57+ cell expansion by flow cytometry. TCR beta VDJ and CDR3 were profiled, and genomic DNA was the template. One entry per CDR3 protein, called by TCRdb with MiXCR from the reads. Of about 470,000 distinct CDR3 sequences in the sample, roughly a third were seen once. Input material: sorted CD4+, CD8+, or CD8+CD57+ T cells (not recorded which) from PBMCs. Receptors originate from a human donor with aplastic anemia.

This chain joins TRBV10-1 and TRBJ1-1; 8 bases match TRBD1. CDR3 size: 13 residues. Germline values: CDR1 WNHNN, CDR2 SYGVQD (reference sequence). V shed 3 bases and J 10 bases; nucleotides not matched to a gene: 7. CDR3 coding DNA: TGCGCCAGCAGTGACCCCCGGGACAGGAGAGCTTTCTTT. Its protein product is CASSDPRDRRAFF.

This clonotype was picked up many times. This sequence joins TRBV20-1 and TRBJ1-2; TRBD1 matches 11 bases. Germline V lookup: CDR1 DFQATT, CDR2 SNEGSKA (reference sequence). J lost 8 bases, V lost 7 bases, and 9 bases had no gene match. The CDR3 extends over 13 amino acids. This chain's CDR3 is CSGGTGGLGGYTF. The CDR3 nucleotides are TGCAGTGGGGGGACAGGGGGTTTGGGAGGCTACACCTTC.

For this clonotype: A read error may explain this, as a much larger clone is one base away. J is TRBJ1-5 and V is TRBV20-1; D is unclear. V shed 5 bases and J shed 3 bases, with 14 bases lying between them. In germline, CDR1 is DFQATT, CDR2 SNEGSKA (reference sequence). The CDR3 spans 14 residues. The chain's CDR3 is CSASTLDNNQPQHF. CDR3 coding DNA: TGCAGTGCTTCGACCTTAGATAACAATCAGCCCCAGCATTTT.

This clonotype has a handful of counts. This rearrangement joins TRBV19 to TRBJ1-5; TRBD1 aligns across 8 bases. The CDR3 has 17 residues. CDR1 and CDR2 (germline): LNHDA, SQIVND (reference sequence). Unmatched junction bases numbered 9, after V lost 4 bases and J lost 1 base. The CDR3 here is CASSRRTGFLSNQPQHF. The CDR3, as DNA: TGTGCCAGTAGTAGACGGACAGGGTTCTTGAGCAATCAGCCCCAGCATTTT.

The chain carries TRBV12-3 or TRBV12-4 and TRBJ1-5; D perhaps matches TRBD1 (5 bases). Between the trimmed V and J ends, which lost 3 bases and 6 bases, there was a span of 9 bases. CDR3 length equals 13 residues. CDR3 protein: CASSLGDGQPQHF. In DNA form, the CDR3 reads TGTGCCAGCAGTTTGGGGGACGGTCAGCCCCAGCATTTT.

This clonotype was picked up a small number of times. A much larger clone is a single base away; this may be a read error. Because the CDR3 is missing its conserved closing phenylalanine or tryptophan, this is likely a read error. The chain joins TRBV9 to TRBJ1-2; TRBD1 matches at 8 bases. Per the germline V gene, CDR1 is SGDLS and CDR2 is YYNGEE. This CDR3 comprises 15 residues. V shed 3 bases and J 4 bases; nucleotides not matched to a gene: 8. For the CDR3, the DNA is TGTGCCAGCAGCGCCGGACAGGGTGTAAGCTATGGCTACACCCTC. Translation: CASSAGQGVSYGYTL.

Many counts were recorded for this clonotype. The chain employs TRBV11-3 and TRBJ2-7, with D perhaps TRBD1 (6 bases). The CDR3 length is 13 residues. V was cut by 4 bases and J by 5 bases, with 12 bases left in between. The germline CDR1 and CDR2 sequences are SGHNT and YENEEA. CDR3 DNA: TGTGCCAGCAGCTCCCTAGGGGGTAACGAGCAGTACTTC. Protein product: CASSSLGGNEQYF.

This clonotype was picked up many times. The chain has TRBV2 and TRBJ1-5; 10 bases align to TRBD1. The germline V gene has CDR1 SNHLY and CDR2 FYNNEI. Trimming took 8 bases from V and 5 from J; bases not matched to a gene: 3. The CDR3 spans 13 residues. The CDR3 coding sequence is TGTGCCAGCGGGACAGGGGACGATCAGCCCCAGCATTTT. Encoded protein: CASGTGDDQPQHF.

This clonotype has ten or more counts. The gene calls are TRBV20-1 and TRBJ2-7; D is possibly TRBD2 (6 bases). The CDR3 consists of 13 residues. V was shortened by 7 bases and J by 0 bases, with 13 bases between the two germline ends. CDR1 and CDR2 (germline): DFQATT, SNEGSKA (reference sequence). Written as DNA, the CDR3 is TGCAGTGGGGGAGGCCACCGCTCCTACGAGCAGTACTTC. This sequence encodes CSGGGHRSYEQYF.

This clonotype appeared a single time. The chain recombines TRBV5-1 with TRBJ2-7; TRBD1 matches 8 bases. The ends lost 5 bases at V and 3 bases at J; junction bases unmatched: 10. Germline values: CDR1 SGHRS, CDR2 YFSETQ. CDR3 length: 15 amino acids. The CDR3 DNA reads as TGCGCCAGCAGTTACGGACAGGGTAAGAACTACGAGCAGTACGTC. Protein sequence: CASSYGQGKNYEQYV.

The chain combines TRBV20-1 with TRBJ2-6, with 11 bases identical to TRBD1. Germline V gene lookup returns CDR1 DFQATT and CDR2 SNEGSKA (reference sequence). The CDR3 consists of 17 residues. J gave up 1 base and V 6 bases, and 8 bases lay outside the gene matches. CDR3 in DNA: TGCAGTGCCTGGGACAGGGGGGGAAAGTCTGGGGCCAACGTCCTGACTTTC. This gives the protein CSAWDRGGKSGANVLTF.

Ten or more counts support this clonotype. V gene TRBV19 combines with J gene TRBJ1-1, with a tentative D call TRBD1 (6 bases). Trimming took 9 bases from V and 1 from J, leaving 12 bases between them. Germline lookup yields CDR1 LNHDA and CDR2 SQIVND (reference sequence). The CDR3 spans 13 residues. DNA of the CDR3: TGTGCCAGCAGTGCACAGGGGAACACTGAAGCTTTCTTT. It is translated as CASSAQGNTEAFF. Complete variable domain (other parts from reference TRBV19 and TRBJ1-1): DGGITQSPKYLFRKEGQNVTLSCEQNLNHDAMYWYRQDPGQGLRLIYYSQIVNDFQKGDIAEGYSVSREKKESFPLTVTSAQKNPTAFYLCASSAQGNTEAFFGQGTRLTVV.

This clonotype was detected ten times or more. This chain links TRBV7-8 with TRBJ2-7; 7 bases agree with TRBD1. The CDR3 loop spans 15 amino acids. From germline, CDR1 is SGHVS and CDR2 FQNEAQ. Trimming at V came to 5 bases and at J to 7 bases, leaving 14 bases not matched to a gene. CDR3 amino acids: CASSNADRDASEQYF. The CDR3 DNA sequence: TGTGCCAGCAGCAACGCCGACAGGGACGCGAGTGAGCAGTACTTC.

The table lists this clonotype with a count of one. This chain uses TRBV11-1 with TRBJ1-1, with D possibly being TRBD1 (5 bases). Germline V lookup: CDR1 SGHAT, CDR2 FQDESV (reference sequence). This CDR3 is 17 amino acids long. Trimming shortened V by 2 bases and J by 2 bases, and 18 bases separated the two germline ends. The CDR3 DNA sequence: TGTGCCAGCAGCTTATTCAGGGTCTGGGAAGAAAACACTGAAGCTTTCTTT. This codes for CASSLFRVWEENTEAFF.

J is TRBJ1-2 and V is TRBV19; 9 bases map to TRBD1. Germline-derived CDR1 and CDR2 are LNHDA and SQIVND (reference sequence). CDR3 length: 14 amino acids. The trim removed 4 bases at V and 7 bases at J, leaving 7 bases unmatched. The CDR3 reads CASSTTGQGLGYTF. In DNA form, the CDR3 reads TGTGCCAGTAGTACAACGGGACAGGGACTTGGCTACACCTTC.

The chain joins TRBV24-1 to TRBJ2-1; weak D call: TRBD2 (6 bases). The ends were cut back, 6 bases at V and 9 bases at J, with 17 bases in the middle. This CDR3 is built from 14 residues. Germline V gives CDR1 KGHDR, CDR2 SFDVKD. CDR3 amino acids: CATSKAGQVGEQFF. The CDR3 DNA reads TGTGCCACCAGTAAAGCGGGCCAGGTCGGTGAGCAGTTCTTC.

The chain joins TRBV5-1 to TRBJ2-5, with 10 bases that match TRBD1. J lost 5 bases, V lost 4 bases, and 11 bases had no gene match. CDR1 and CDR2 from the germline V gene are SGHRS and YFSETQ. The CDR3 consists of 16 residues. The CDR3 sequence: CASSPTGGDRWETQYF. The DNA of the CDR3 is TGCGCCAGCAGCCCGACAGGGGGCGATCGGTGGGAGACCCAGTACTTC.